Listed below are T cell receptor beta chains from one sample, sequenced in a study of blood T cells in healthy people across ages. TCRdb processed the 5' RACE reads anew with MiXCR; each CDR3 protein has one entry. Here the sample spans over 1.5 million distinct CDR3 sequences, around 50% being singletons. Sequencing was carried out using blood. The receptors were sampled from a middle-aged woman in good health. Each CDR3 is given with its conserved first and last residue. The order of the fields is J gene, V gene, D gene, CDR3 protein. The D gene is left open where the match is weak.

>TRBJ2-7|TRBV7-2|TRBD1
CASSLNRDSEQYF
>TRBJ2-7|TRBV7-8|TRBD2
CASSLRGSGGPFPDYEQYF
>TRBJ1-2|TRBV25-1|-
CASSEPPYGYTF
>TRBJ1-1|TRBV7-3|-
CASSPTPVGVNTEAFF
>TRBJ1-2|TRBV28|-
CASTGSRYGYTF
>TRBJ1-6|TRBV27|TRBD1
CASRAPPIDRVNSPLHF
>TRBJ1-2|TRBV20-1|TRBD1
CSALTGPNYGYTF
>TRBJ2-7|TRBV5-1|-
CASSSGQNDYEQYF
>TRBJ2-3|TRBV21-1|-
CASTESPPWTSGGAITDTQYF
>TRBJ2-6|TRBV29-1|TRBD1
CSVGEPGQGISGANVLTF
>TRBJ2-7|TRBV6-1|-
CASSELGAAYNEQYF
>TRBJ2-1|TRBV4-2|TRBD1
CASSQTPIQGLRGNEQFF
>TRBJ1-2|TRBV5-1|TRBD1
CASSLGRTGDGGYTF
>TRBJ1-2|TRBV29-1|-
CSAGASLYYGYTF
>TRBJ1-2|TRBV29-1|TRBD1
CSVEDRLGRGSLGGNYGYTF
>TRBJ1-2|TRBV7-2|-
CANSLEQDSSYTF
>TRBJ2-7|TRBV15|-
CATSRSVGIGEQYF
>TRBJ2-1|TRBV7-9|TRBD2
CASSPTSGGTEQFF
>-|TRBV6-2/TRBV6-3|TRBD1
CASSYSEGRGQNIQYF
>TRBJ2-1|TRBV5-1|-
CASSLESGNSYNEQFF
>TRBJ2-5|TRBV20-1|-
CSARDRQGWETQYF
>TRBJ2-3|TRBV7-2|-
CASSLGGGSPDTQYF
>TRBJ1-2|TRBV15|-
CATSSRQPNYGYTF
>TRBJ2-4|TRBV4-2|-
CASSQDFQTIVKNIQYF
>TRBJ1-1|TRBV9|-
CASSVATWAGTEAFF
>TRBJ1-2|TRBV4-2|-
CASSHGGRYGYTF
>TRBJ1-2|TRBV20-1|TRBD1
CSARGLTGTGIYGYTF
>TRBJ2-1|TRBV14|-
CASSQGQGYPQGFF
>TRBJ2-1|TRBV7-2|-
CASSVSQGNNEQFF
>TRBJ2-5|TRBV7-2|TRBD2
CASSSSRLAGIQETQYF
>TRBJ2-1|TRBV14|-
CASSLLSADEQFF
>TRBJ2-4|TRBV7-2|-
CASSLLGQLAKNIQYF
>TRBJ2-5|TRBV28|TRBD2
CASSPEIAGGELGTQYF
>TRBJ2-3|TRBV4-1|TRBD2
CASSQEIQRGLTDTQYF
>TRBJ2-7|TRBV6-2/TRBV6-3|-
CASSYGAGRPSSYEQYF
>TRBJ2-1|TRBV20-1|TRBD2
CSARDVAGSYNEQFF
>TRBJ1-2|TRBV6-2/TRBV6-3|TRBD1
CASSQGQTRGYTF
>TRBJ2-1|TRBV7-2|-
CASSLYGSAGRFYNEQFF
>TRBJ2-1|TRBV20-1|-
CSARGPGRDNEQFF
>TRBJ2-1|TRBV5-1|-
CASSLDGTSTNEQFF
>TRBJ2-7|TRBV5-1|-
CASSLGGIGYEQYF
>TRBJ1-6|TRBV20-1|-
CSYKGRNNSPLHF
>TRBJ2-4|TRBV20-1|-
CSAKSGILAKNIQYF
>TRBJ2-5|TRBV7-2|TRBD2
CASSLDPTSGGKNEQYF
>TRBJ2-3|TRBV29-1|TRBD2
CSVVGLAGADTDTQYF
>TRBJ2-7|TRBV6-2/TRBV6-3|TRBD1
CASSYSRHRDSYSYEQYF
>TRBJ2-5|TRBV20-1|-
CSARAQEQETQYF
>TRBJ1-6|TRBV2|-
CASSEGQGSNSPLHF
>TRBJ2-7|TRBV24-1|TRBD1
CATSDPRTTGNEQYF
>TRBJ2-1|TRBV4-1|-
CASSLGESTAYNEQFF
>TRBJ2-7|TRBV12-3/TRBV12-4|-
CASSLPPLPRQSSYAQYF
>TRBJ2-7|TRBV12-3/TRBV12-4|TRBD1
CASSPDRVSEQYF
>TRBJ1-2|TRBV6-5|-
CASTPAGGYDGYTF
>TRBJ2-1|TRBV6-2/TRBV6-3|TRBD1
CASSYFRGQESIPHEQFF
>TRBJ2-3|TRBV7-2|-
CASRVVSDTQYF
>TRBJ2-1|TRBV2|-
CASITGSYNEQFF
>TRBJ2-7|TRBV7-9|TRBD1
CASGLYVGGDGGEQYF
>TRBJ2-5|TRBV5-1|TRBD2
CASSIGLAGVRETQYF
>TRBJ1-1|TRBV29-1|-
CSVSRLNTEAFF
>TRBJ1-4|TRBV2|-
CASSTFNEKLFF